This TCR beta chain was captured in a study of T cell repertoires in cytomegalovirus infection. For the study at large: Recently identified HLA-C-restricted and well-studied HLA-B-restricted CMV epitopes were used. Indications came from public TCR beta signatures; they pointed to CMV infection and to a matching HLA type. General study results and limits: There were HLA-C-restricted CMV-specific TCR beta clonotypes dominating the ex vivo response. There were carriers of CMV plus the relevant HLA, and cumulative public TCR beta family frequency identified them.

TCRdb analysed the reads with MiXCR anew, one entry per CDR3 protein. The sample lists about 340,000 distinct CDR3 sequences, under 35% occurring once. The CDR3 sequence is 11 residues long. Trimming pared 4 bases from V and 7 bases from J, leaving 10 bases between. Germline V gives CDR1 DFQATT, CDR2 SNEGSKA (reference sequence). Many counts were recorded for this clonotype. Its specificity is unknown. The sample here was cultured PBMCs, taken from culture after CMV antigen stimulation. The source of this sequence is a human donor in good health (CMV status not recorded). Some clones in this sample may be carry-over from other donors' samples. This rearrangement joins TRBV20-1 to TRBJ1-2; D call uncertain. DNA for the CDR3: TGCAGTGCTACCCCCCCAGGTGGCTACACCTTC. It codes for CSATPPGGYTF.